These 21 T cell receptor beta chains were all obtained from the same sample, sequenced in a study of blood T cell repertoires in COVID-19. Sequencing was performed with immunoSEQ multiplex PCR; in TCRdb, only in-frame clones are kept and a portion is missing. The sample has fewer than 200,000 clones, about 89% seen once. Source material: peripheral blood. These receptors were taken from a man younger than 30 who had recovered from COVID-19.

This chain links TRBV28 with TRBJ1-5; D not certain. Germline-derived CDR1 and CDR2 are MDHEN and SYDVKM. The V end lost 6 bases, the J end lost 2 bases, and 5 bases lay between the germline ends. The CDR3 has 12 residues. CDR3 protein: CASRPGNQPQHF. The CDR3 nucleotides read TGTGCCAGCAGGCCAGGCAATCAGCCCCAGCATTTT.

The J gene is TRBJ2-1, the V gene TRBV3-1 (or the pseudogene TRBV3-2), with D perhaps TRBD2 (5 bases). There are 16 residues in the CDR3. Germline lookup yields CDR1 LGHDT and CDR2 YNNKEL (reference sequence). V shed 6 bases and J shed 3 bases, with 18 bases lying between them. This CDR3 reads CASSQWTSGNYNEQFF. CDR3 DNA sequence: TGTGCCAGCAGTCAATGGACTTCGGGGAACTACAATGAGCAGTTCTTC.

This chain connects TRBV5-4 to TRBJ2-7, with 7 bases aligning to TRBD1. V was clipped by 4 bases and J by 3 bases; unmatched bases: 4. The germline CDR1 and CDR2 sequences are SGHNT and YYREEE (reference sequence). This CDR3 has 13 residues. CDR3 DNA sequence: TGTGCCAGCAGCATGGGACAGAGCTACGAGCAGTACTTC. This translates into CASSMGQSYEQYF.

CDR3 amino acids: CAISASGTTYEQYF. The CDR3 DNA reads TGTGCCATCAGCGCTAGCGGGACTACCTACGAGCAGTACTTC. The J gene is TRBJ2-7, the V gene TRBV10-3; 9 bases line up with TRBD2. The germline V gene has CDR1 ENHRY and CDR2 SYGVKD. The junction had 5 bases not matched to a gene; V was cut back by 6 bases and J by 2 bases. CDR3 length: 14 amino acids.

The rearrangement joins TRBV11-2 to TRBJ1-5, with no clear D. The V end was cut by 1 base, the J end by 1 base, with 8 bases between. The CDR3 has 15 residues. Germline V CDR1 and CDR2: SGHAT, FQNNGV. The CDR3 region has the DNA TGTGCCAGCAGCTTAGGGAGTAAAAGCAATCAGCCCCAGCATTTT. Amino acids: CASSLGSKSNQPQHF.

The rearrangement links TRBV19 to TRBJ2-1; maybe TRBD2 (6 bases). V was shortened by 1 base and J by 8 bases, with 15 bases between the two germline ends. This CDR3 region has 15 residues. CDR1 and CDR2 (germline): LNHDA, SQIVND (reference sequence). CDR3 residues: CASSIAGTPIYEQFF. Written as DNA, the CDR3 is TGTGCCAGTAGTATAGCAGGGACTCCAATTTATGAGCAGTTCTTC. Full variable domain (outside the CDR3, taken from reference TRBV19 and TRBJ2-1): DGGITQSPKYLFRKEGQNVTLSCEQNLNHDAMYWYRQDPGQGLRLIYYSQIVNDFQKGDIAEGYSVSREKKESFPLTVTSAQKNPTAFYLCASSIAGTPIYEQFFGPGTRLTVL.

This chain links TRBV7-2 with TRBJ2-1, with 10 bases fitting TRBD2. The CDR3 covers 14 residues. After removal of 1 base from V and 12 bases from J, the junction contained 6 bases not matched to a gene. Germline V gene lookup returns CDR1 SGHTA and CDR2 FQGNSA. The CDR3 loop is CASSLGLAGAGQFF. In DNA form, the CDR3 reads TGTGCCAGCAGCTTAGGACTAGCGGGTGCGGGGCAGTTCTTC.

In regard to this clone: Additional DNA sequences in this sample encode the identical CDR3. The rearrangement links TRBV19 to TRBJ2-7; D is undetermined. The ends were cut back, 2 bases at V and 0 bases at J, with 8 bases in the middle. The germline V gene has CDR1 LNHDA and CDR2 SQIVND (reference sequence). The CDR3 has 14 residues. CDR3 sequence (DNA): TGTGCCAGTAGTATAAGCCACTCCTCCTACGAGCAGTACTTC. As protein: CASSISHSSYEQYF.

This clone has just a few counts. The chain combines TRBV30 with TRBJ1-2; 11 nucleotides align to TRBD1. Germline CDR1 is GTSNPN and CDR2 is SVGIG (reference sequence). The CDR3 is 13 amino acids. The V and J ends lost 4 bases and 8 bases, in that order; junction bases with no gene match: 6. The CDR3 loop reads CAWKQGQGGGYTF. As DNA, the CDR3 is TGTGCCTGGAAGCAGGGACAGGGGGGCGGCTACACCTTC.

This clone was seen just once. The J gene is TRBJ2-2, the V gene TRBV10-3, with 7 bases lining up with TRBD1. The CDR3 length is 18 residues. Germline CDR1 reads ENHRY; CDR2 reads SYGVKD. V dropped 1 base and J dropped 1; count of bases not matched to a gene: 9. Here the CDR3 reads CAISELRTGGMNTGELFF. The CDR3 DNA reads TGTGCCATCAGTGAGTTGAGGACAGGCGGAATGAACACCGGGGAGCTGTTTTTT.

The rearrangement uses TRBV11-2 and TRBJ2-7, with TRBD1 matching 7 bases. Germline CDR1 SGHAT, CDR2 FQNNGV. The CDR3 is 16 residues long. The trim removed 1 base at V and 3 bases at J, leaving 9 bases unmatched. The CDR3 region is CASSLAGQVKVYEQYF. The CDR3 DNA sequence: TGTGCCAGCAGCTTAGCCGGACAGGTAAAGGTCTACGAGCAGTACTTC.

This clone was detected a few times. The chain couples TRBV5-5 to TRBJ2-7, with TRBD2 as a possible D gene (5 bases). The CDR3 contains 16 residues. V was pared by 4 bases and J by 2 bases, with 19 bases between. In germline, CDR1 is SGHKS, CDR2 YYEKEE (reference sequence). The CDR3 bases are TGTGCCAGCAGCCCCCCGAGGGCGGCAGGTACCTACGAGCAGTACTTC. This translates into CASSPPRAAGTYEQYF. Using reference TRBV5-5 and TRBJ2-7 for the parts outside the CDR3, the full variable domain is DAGVTQSPTHLIKTRGQQVTLRCSPISGHKSVSWYQQVLGQGPQFIFQYYEKEERGRGNFPDRFSARQFPNYSSELNVNALLLGDSALYLCASSPPRAAGTYEQYFGPGTRLTVT.

The chain carries TRBV6-5 and TRBJ1-4, with TRBD1 identical over 7 bases. The CDR3 length is 15 residues. Germline lookup yields CDR1 MNHEY and CDR2 SVGAGI. V lost 5 bases, J lost 8 bases, and 11 bases stayed unmatched. The CDR3 nucleotides read TGTGCCAGCAGTCTAACTACAGGGGTTAAGGAAAAACTGTTTTTT. This translates into CASSLTTGVKEKLFF.

The chain joins TRBV10-3 to TRBJ2-5; the match to TRBD2 covers 8 bases. This CDR3 contains 14 residues. Trimming cost V 11 bases and J 2 bases; bases outside gene matches: 10. The germline V gene encodes CDR1 ENHRY and CDR2 SYGVKD. As DNA, the CDR3 is TGTGCCGTCGCAAGCGGGAGCGCGCAAGAGACCCAGTACTTC. The encoded protein is CAVASGSAQETQYF.

The gene calls are TRBV7-8 and TRBJ2-1; the match to TRBD2 covers 7 bases. Germline V gene sequence: CDR1 SGHVS, CDR2 FQNEAQ. V dropped 5 bases and J dropped 6; count of bases not matched to a gene: 13. The CDR3 totals 16 residues. The CDR3 is CASSPRAAGLFNEQFF. The DNA for the CDR3 is TGTGCCAGCAGCCCACGGGCAGCGGGGCTGTTCAATGAGCAGTTCTTC. The whole variable domain, filled in from reference TRBV7-8 and TRBJ2-1, reads GAGVSQSPRYKVAKRGQDVALRCDPISGHVSLFWYQQALGQGPEFLTYFQNEAQLDKSGLPSDRFFAERPEGSVSTLKIQRTQQEDSAVYLCASSPRAAGLFNEQFFGPGTRLTVL.

For the CDR3, the DNA is TGTGCCAGCTCAGGACTAGCGGGAGGGGACTACAATGAGCAGTTCTTC. Amino acid sequence: CASSGLAGGDYNEQFF. The V gene is TRBV5-4, the J gene TRBJ2-1; 15 bases align to TRBD2. Germline CDR1 and CDR2: SGHNT and YYREEE (reference sequence). With V trimmed by 7 bases and J by 3 bases, 5 bases remained unmatched. This CDR3 region has 16 residues.

V gene TRBV6-5 combines with J gene TRBJ1-3; no reliable D call. The ends were cut back, 6 bases at V and 4 bases at J, with 16 bases in the middle. CDR3 length: 15 residues. CDR1 is MNHEY and CDR2 is SVGAGI in the germline V gene. The CDR3 nucleotides read TGTGCCAGCAGCCAACAGCGGGGAACAGGAAACACCATATATTTT. This gives the protein CASSQQRGTGNTIYF.

This chain joins TRBV6-5 and TRBJ2-3; TRBD2 matches 8 bases. CDR1 is MNHEY, CDR2 SVGAGI, per germline. Trimming removed 6 bases from V and 2 bases from J; junction bases left unmatched: 7. This CDR3 has 15 residues. The CDR3 spells CASSKLAASTDTQYF. The CDR3 nucleotides read TGTGCCAGCAGCAAACTAGCGGCATCCACAGATACGCAGTATTTT.

The chain uses TRBV5-1 and TRBJ2-3, with D possibly TRBD1 on 5 matching bases. Trimming stripped 9 bases from V and 0 bases from J, with 20 bases between. CDR1 and CDR2 from the germline V gene are SGHRS and YFSETQ. The CDR3 totals 16 residues. The chain's CDR3 is CANPGWSPASTDTQYF. CDR3 DNA sequence: TGCGCCAACCCAGGGTGGTCACCAGCTAGCACAGATACGCAGTATTTT.

This sequence joins TRBV3-1 (or the pseudogene TRBV3-2) and TRBJ1-1; D gene unclear. This CDR3 region has 15 residues. The germline gives CDR1 LGHDT, CDR2 YNNKEL (reference sequence). Trimming pared 0 bases from V and 4 bases from J, leaving 12 bases between. The CDR3 loop is CASSQDQGAVTEAFF. Here the CDR3 DNA reads TGTGCCAGCAGCCAAGATCAAGGTGCGGTCACTGAAGCTTTCTTT.

The chain carries TRBV11-2 and TRBJ2-1; D remains unclear. The V and J ends lost 5 bases and 2 bases respectively, with 16 bases between them. The CDR3 consists of 16 residues. The V gene's germline CDR1 is SGHAT and CDR2 FQNNGV. The CDR3 reads CASSPELRFPYNEQFF. The CDR3 nucleotides are TGTGCCAGCAGCCCCGAGCTTCGTTTCCCCTACAATGAGCAGTTCTTC.